This TCR beta chain originates from a study of cytomegalovirus exposure and HLA in healthy donors. PCR was performed using 60 Vbeta and 13 Jbeta primers. Assay used: immunoSEQ multiplex PCR; TCRdb lists only in-frame clones, some missing. The profile shows about 170,000 clones, around 62% of them singletons. V was pared by 0 bases and J by 1 base, with 8 bases between. The CDR3 spans 15 residues. Germline loops: CDR1 SNHLY, CDR2 FYNNEI. The chain joins TRBV2 to TRBJ2-3, with a tentative D call TRBD2 (6 bases). The sequenced material came from PBMCs. This clonotype was obtained from a man between 40 and 49 years old in good health and CMV-seronegative. The CDR3 protein is CASSEAGEGTDTQYF. As DNA, the CDR3 is TGTGCCAGCAGTGAAGCAGGGGAGGGCACAGATACGCAGTATTTT.